This T cell receptor (beta chain) appears in the sequencing data of a study of T-cell reconstitution after alpha-beta-depleted transplantation in children. The V segment lost 1 base and the J segment 7 bases; nucleotides outside the gene matches: 3. The CDR3 covers 15 residues. The germline V gene has CDR1 KGHSH and CDR2 LQKENI. As it was prepared, the TCRbeta library received unique molecular identifiers. MiXCR was run by TCRdb on the PCR reads, yielding one entry per CDR3 protein. The sample gives about 640,000 distinct CDR3 sequences, around a sixth of which show up once; approximately 1.1% is in the top ten.

Specimen: PBMCs from the stem cell graft donor, collected from the stem cell graft. This receptor was identified in a human donor who donated a stem cell graft to a child with acute myeloid leukemia. V and J are TRBV18 and TRBJ1-6; 8 positions agree with TRBD1. This chain's CDR3 is CASSPQRQGNSPLHF. The CDR3 coding sequence is TGTGCCAGCTCACCACAACGACAGGGGAATTCACCCCTCCACTTT.